These 2 T cell receptor beta chains were sequenced from one sample in a study of cytomegalovirus exposure and HLA in healthy donors. PCR was performed using 60 Vbeta and 13 Jbeta primers. Produced via immunoSEQ multiplex PCR; TCRdb's table is partial and in-frame only. The profile shows approximately 120,000 clones, approximately 80% of them singletons. The sequenced sample was PBMCs. The receptors stem from a woman aged 25-40 years in good health and CMV-seronegative.

This chain uses TRBV27 with TRBJ2-3; TRBD1 matches 10 bases. Germline trimming cut 5 bases from V and 4 bases from J; bases unmatched to any gene: 9. The CDR3 has 16 amino acids. Germline V CDR1 and CDR2: MNHEY, SMNVEV (reference sequence). Written as DNA, the CDR3 is TGTGCCAGCAGTCGAGGGGGACAGGGGTTCGCAGATACGCAGTATTTT. This translates into CASSRGGQGFADTQYF.

There are a few counts of this clone. This chain uses TRBV5-6 with TRBJ2-3, with 12 nucleotides matching TRBD2. J was trimmed by 4 bases and V by 4 bases; bases with no gene match: 10. The V gene's germline CDR1 is SGHDT and CDR2 YYEEEE. This CDR3 has 17 amino acids. CDR3 DNA sequence: TGTGCCAGCAGCCGTAGGACTAGCGGGATAGGTGCAGATACGCAGTATTTT. It specifies CASSRRTSGIGADTQYF.